A single sample is the source of the 10 T cell receptor beta chains below, sequenced in a study of cytomegalovirus exposure and HLA in healthy donors. The PCR was carried out with 60 Vbeta primers and 13 Jbeta primers. Produced via immunoSEQ multiplex PCR; TCRdb's table is partial and in-frame only. The sample records 100,000 to 120,000 clones, over 70% being singletons. The sequencing input was PBMCs. Every receptor here comes from a middle-aged woman in good health and CMV-seropositive.

The table lists this clone with a few counts. The CDR3 loop is CASSTREFQNGYTF. CDR3 nucleotide sequence: TGTGCCAGCTCAACCCGGGAGTTCCAGAATGGCTACACCTTC. The V and J genes are TRBV18 and TRBJ1-2; D is ambiguous. This CDR3 is built from 14 residues. Per the germline V gene, CDR1 is KGHSH and CDR2 is LQKENI. The V and J ends lost 5 bases and 6 bases respectively, with 16 bases between them. Full variable domain (remainder filled in from reference TRBV18 and TRBJ1-2): NAGVMQNPRHLVRRRGQEARLRCSPMKGHSHVYWYRQLPEEGLKFMVYLQKENIIDESGMPKERFSAEFPKEGPSILRIQQVVRGDSAAYFCASSTREFQNGYTFGSGTRLTVV.

About this clone itself: In the same sample, other DNA sequences code for this CDR3. The rearrangement joins TRBV19 to TRBJ1-2, with 7 bases matching TRBD1. The CDR3 length is 14 residues. V was pared by 3 bases and J by 2 bases, with 3 bases of the junction left unmatched. The germline gives CDR1 LNHDA, CDR2 SQIVND (reference sequence). CDR3 loop: CASSISTGNYGYTF. The CDR3 nucleotides are TGTGCCAGTAGTATCTCGACAGGGAACTATGGCTACACCTTC.

The J gene is TRBJ2-1, the V gene TRBV21-1; the listed D gene, TRBD2, was not tested against the DNA. TRBV21-1 is a recognized pseudogene. The CDR3 is 8 residues long. The CDR3 region is CASSILFF. CDR3 in DNA: TGTGCCAGCAGCATACTGTTCTTC.

The genes are TRBV19 and TRBJ2-5; tentative D call: TRBD2 (6 bases). With the DNA end fitting TRBJ2-7 better, the J assignment may be wrong. This CDR3 has 13 residues. Looked up from germline, CDR1 is LNHDA and CDR2 is SQIVND (reference sequence). The CDR3 nucleotides are TGTGCCAGTAGTATAGGGAGGGGATACGAGCAGTACTTC. This sequence encodes CASSIGRGYEQYF.

The count of this clone is one. The chain uses TRBV7-3 and TRBJ1-2; tentatively, D is TRBD1 (6 bases). The germline gives CDR1 SGHTA, CDR2 FQGTGA. V was clipped by 5 bases and J by 0 bases, with 19 bases between them. The CDR3 sequence is 17 residues long. In DNA form, the CDR3 reads TGTGCCAGCAGCGGACGAAGGGACACACAGTCTAACTATGGCTACACCTTC. It translates to CASSGRRDTQSNYGYTF.

This chain links TRBV11-1 with TRBJ2-6; 10 positions agree with TRBD1. The ends lost 6 bases at V and 1 base at J; junction bases unmatched: 6. Germline V gene lookup returns CDR1 SGHAT and CDR2 FQDESV (reference sequence). CDR3 length equals 17 residues. This chain's CDR3 is CASSSGQGGSGANVLTF. In DNA, the CDR3 is TGTGCCAGCAGTTCAGGACAGGGGGGGTCTGGGGCCAACGTCCTGACTTTC. The full variable domain, completed using reference TRBV11-1 and TRBJ2-6, is EAEVAQSPRYKITEKSQAVAFWCDPISGHATLYWYRQILGQGPELLVQFQDESVVDDSQLPKDRFSAERLKGVDSTLKIQPAELGDSAMYLCASSSGQGGSGANVLTFGAGSRLTVL.

The V gene is TRBV27, the J gene TRBJ2-7, with TRBD2 identical over 10 bases. This CDR3 contains 15 residues. The germline CDR1 and CDR2 sequences are MNHEY and SMNVEV (reference sequence). V lost 2 bases and J lost 2; bases outside the gene matches: 3. The CDR3 sequence: CASSLRTSGTYEQYF. DNA for the CDR3: TGTGCCAGCAGTTTAAGGACTAGCGGAACCTACGAGCAGTACTTC.

The CDR3 loop reads CASSEQGWEQYF. The CDR3 DNA follows: TGTGCCAGCAGCGAACAGGGATGGGAGCAGTACTTC. The chain carries TRBV5-5 and TRBJ2-7, with a possible D match to TRBD1 (6 bases). The CDR3 covers 12 residues. The ends were cut back, 4 bases at V and 7 bases at J, with 12 bases in the middle. CDR1 and CDR2 from the germline V gene are SGHKS and YYEKEE (reference sequence).

The chain uses TRBV7-9 and TRBJ2-5; D might be TRBD1 or TRBD2, each matching 6 bases. The end of the DNA aligns better with TRBJ2-7, so the J call may be wrong. The CDR3 is 15 residues long. The germline CDR1 and CDR2 sequences are SEHNR and FQNEAQ (reference sequence). The CDR3 bases are TGTGCCAGCAGCCAGGGGAGGCCAGGGGACTACGAGCAGTACTTC. Its translation is CASSQGRPGDYEQYF.

This clone came up once. V and J are TRBV4-2 and TRBJ2-5; TRBD1 might be the D (5 bases). CDR1 is LGHNA and CDR2 is YNFKEQ in the germline V gene. This CDR3 is 13 amino acids long. V was trimmed by 6 bases and J by 5 bases, leaving 13 bases between them. CDR3 nucleotides: TGTGCCAGCAGTCCAGGGTTGTGGGAGACCCAGTACTTC. The encoded protein is CASSPGLWETQYF.